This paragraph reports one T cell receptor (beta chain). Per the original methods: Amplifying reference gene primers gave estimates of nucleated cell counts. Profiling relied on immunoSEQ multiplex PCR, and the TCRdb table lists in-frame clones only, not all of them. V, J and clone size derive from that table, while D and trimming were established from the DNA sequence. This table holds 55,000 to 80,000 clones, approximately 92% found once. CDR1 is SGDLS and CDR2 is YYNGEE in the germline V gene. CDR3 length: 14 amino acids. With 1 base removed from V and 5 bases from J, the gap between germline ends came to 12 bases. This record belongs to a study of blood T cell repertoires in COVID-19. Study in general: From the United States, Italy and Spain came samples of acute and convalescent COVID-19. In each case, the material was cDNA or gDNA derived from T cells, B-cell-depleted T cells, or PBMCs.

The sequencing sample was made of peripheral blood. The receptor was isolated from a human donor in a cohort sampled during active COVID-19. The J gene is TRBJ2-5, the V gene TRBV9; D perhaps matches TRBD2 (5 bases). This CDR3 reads CASSVPGVGETQYF. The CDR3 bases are TGTGCCAGCAGCGTACCCGGGGTAGGGGAGACCCAGTACTTC.